The clone carrying this T cell receptor beta chain was picked up many times. The CDR3 is 15 amino acids. Germline V lookup: CDR1 DFQATT, CDR2 SNEGSKA (reference sequence). The ends were cut back, 6 bases at V and 1 base at J, with 16 bases in the middle. This specimen belongs to a study of T-cell reconstitution after alpha-beta-depleted transplantation in children. Molecular barcoding with unique molecular identifiers was used for the TCRbeta library. TCRdb passed the PCR reads through MiXCR, listing each CDR3 protein once. Seen here are more than 250,000 distinct CDR3 sequences, almost 10% observed once, and the top ten hold over 9.5%.

The sequenced sample was PBMCs from the stem cell graft donor, obtained from the stem cell graft. The TCR sequence derives from a human donor who donated a stem cell graft to a child with SCID. This sequence joins TRBV20-1 and TRBJ1-5; tentative D call: TRBD1 (5 bases). The CDR3 protein is CSAQKERGSNQPQHF. CDR3 sequence (DNA): TGCAGTGCACAAAAAGAGAGGGGAAGCAATCAGCCCCAGCATTTT.